These 17 T cell receptor beta chains share one sample of origin, sequenced in a study of early T cells in non-severe SARS-CoV-2 infection. Each CDR3 protein gets one entry after TCRdb re-called the 5' RACE reads with MiXCR. The data contain 25,000 to 35,000 distinct CDR3 sequences, over 6.5% of them singletons. Material: whole blood. The receptor source for this set is an adult who was a healthcare worker with PCR-confirmed SARS-CoV-2 infection or an uninfected control (not recorded which).

This clonotype has ten or more counts. The rearrangement links TRBV24-1 to TRBJ2-2; D is unclear. V was cut by 1 base and J by 2 bases, with 10 bases left in between. The CDR3 covers 16 residues. Germline V gives CDR1 KGHDR, CDR2 SFDVKD. CDR3 sequence reads: CATSDFYGPNTGELFF. The CDR3 DNA sequence: TGTGCCACCAGTGATTTCTACGGACCCAACACCGGGGAGCTGTTTTTT.

With regard to this clonotype: It may be a read error: a sequence one base away is much more abundant. Because it lacks the conserved phenylalanine or tryptophan at the end, this CDR3 is likely a read error. J is TRBJ2-7 and V is TRBV12-3 or TRBV12-4; TRBD1 agrees at 8 bases. J lost 0 bases, V lost 4 bases, and 8 bases had no gene match. This CDR3 contains 16 residues. The chain's CDR3 is CASSSRRTGFSYEQYS. CDR3 nucleotides: TGTGCCAGCAGTTCTCGCCGGACAGGGTTCTCCTACGAGCAGTACTCC.

In its sample, this clonotype was seen a few times. The CDR3 coding sequence is TGCGCCAGCAGCCAAGATCGCCCAGGGGGTGCAGATACGCAGTATTTT. Translated: CASSQDRPGGADTQYF. The chain recombines TRBV4-1 with TRBJ2-3; 7 bases map to TRBD1. From germline, CDR1 is MGHRA and CDR2 YSYEKL. This CDR3 contains 16 residues. After removal of 0 bases from V and 4 bases from J, the junction contained 7 bases not matched to a gene.

The V and J genes are TRBV7-2 and TRBJ2-3; TRBD1 matches at 10 bases. CDR3 length equals 16 residues. J lost 4 bases, V lost 5 bases, and 9 bases had no gene match. CDR1 and CDR2 from the germline V gene are SGHTA and FQGNSA. CDR3 residues: CASSHRDRGLSDTQYF. The CDR3 nucleotides read TGTGCCAGCAGCCACCGGGACAGGGGCCTCTCAGATACGCAGTATTTT.

This clonotype was found many times. The gene calls are TRBV9 and TRBJ2-1; TRBD1 might be the D (6 bases). Trimming removed 4 bases from V and 5 bases from J, with 16 bases in between. The germline V gene encodes CDR1 SGDLS and CDR2 YYNGEE. The length of the CDR3 is 15 residues. This CDR3 is CASSTGQPRHNEQFF. The DNA for the CDR3 is TGTGCCAGCAGCACAGGACAGCCAAGACACAATGAGCAGTTCTTC.

This clonotype appeared many times. The chain employs TRBV20-1 and TRBJ1-3; D is ambiguous. CDR1 and CDR2 (germline): DFQATT, SNEGSKA (reference sequence). This CDR3 contains 14 residues. The V and J ends lost 0 bases and 5 bases respectively, with 11 bases between them. The CDR3: CSARDLLARNTIYF. CDR3 nucleotide sequence: TGCAGTGCTAGAGATTTGTTGGCGAGAAACACCATATATTTT.

The chain joins TRBV6-6 to TRBJ2-7, with D maybe TRBD1 (6 bases). There are 18 residues in the CDR3. Trimming removed 5 bases at V and 1 base at J, with 24 bases between. Germline V CDR1 and CDR2: MNHNY, SVGAGI (reference sequence). The CDR3 protein is CASSPINTRGVVSYEQYF. CDR3 sequence (DNA): TGTGCCAGCAGTCCTATCAACACCAGGGGTGTAGTGTCCTACGAGCAGTACTTC.

The table lists this clonotype with many counts. J is TRBJ2-1 and V is TRBV20-1; 9 positions match TRBD2. Germline CDR1 and CDR2: DFQATT and SNEGSKA (reference sequence). V trimming: 1 base; J trimming: 3 bases; junction bases outside the gene matches: 7. The CDR3 covers 16 residues. The CDR3 DNA reads TGCAGTGCTAGAGGCACCGGGACTAGCAACTACAATGAGCAGTTCTTC. Its protein is CSARGTGTSNYNEQFF.

This clonotype was observed at least ten times. The chain links TRBV6-5 to TRBJ2-7; 7 nucleotides align to TRBD2. Germline CDR1 MNHEY, CDR2 SVGAGI. The CDR3 contains 14 residues. V was pared by 0 bases and J by 3 bases, with 2 bases of the junction left unmatched. CDR3 residues: CASSYSPSGYEQYF. The CDR3 DNA reads as TGTGCCAGCAGTTACTCTCCTAGCGGCTACGAGCAGTACTTC.

The V gene is TRBV12-3 or TRBV12-4, the J gene TRBJ1-4, with 7 bases that match TRBD1. The CDR3 has 14 residues. V was pared by 5 bases and J by 10 bases, with 10 bases of the junction left unmatched. CDR3 amino acids: CASSQDRESGKLFF. Written as DNA, the CDR3 is TGTGCCAGCAGTCAAGACAGGGAAAGTGGAAAACTGTTTTTT.

This clonotype was recorded at least ten times. V is TRBV11-2 and J is TRBJ2-3, with 10 bases that match TRBD2. Losses at the gene ends were 5 bases for V and 6 bases for J; bases not matched to a gene: 14. CDR1 is SGHAT, CDR2 FQNNGV, per germline. CDR3 length: 17 amino acids. The CDR3 DNA reads TGTGCCAGCAGCCCCCGGATAATAGCGGGAGGAACGGATACGCAGTATTTT. It is translated as CASSPRIIAGGTDTQYF.

This clonotype was detected ten times or more. This chain uses TRBV28 with TRBJ1-1; D ambiguous. The CDR3 sequence is 14 residues long. Trimming removed 10 bases at V and 1 base at J, with 16 bases between. Looked up from germline, CDR1 is MDHEN and CDR2 is SYDVKM. CDR3 in DNA: TGTGCCATCGACGGGCCCGGATCGAACACTGAAGCTTTCTTT. Protein product: CAIDGPGSNTEAFF.

Ten or more counts support this clonotype. J is TRBJ2-1 and V is TRBV28; D gene ambiguous. Trimming removed 3 bases from V and 6 bases from J, with 6 bases in between. The CDR3 totals 12 residues. The germline gives CDR1 MDHEN, CDR2 SYDVKM. CDR3 DNA sequence: TGTGCCAGCAGTTTCATTAGCAATGAGCAGTTCTTC. Protein: CASSFISNEQFF.

The table lists this clonotype with many counts. J is TRBJ1-1 and V is TRBV27; no firm D call. The V gene lost 2 bases and the J gene lost 4 bases, with 14 bases spanning the gap. Germline lookup yields CDR1 MNHEY and CDR2 SMNVEV (reference sequence). The CDR3 covers 15 residues. CDR3 DNA: TGTGCCAGCAGTTTACGTGGCGGTCGGAGCACTGAAGCTTTCTTT. The encoded protein is CASSLRGGRSTEAFF.

This clonotype was recorded many times. This chain uses TRBV29-1 with TRBJ1-1; tentatively, D is TRBD1 (6 bases). The CDR3 consists of 14 residues. Per germline, CDR1 SQVTM and CDR2 ANQGSEA. The ends were cut back, 5 bases at V and 1 base at J, with 14 bases in the middle. CDR3 sequence reads: CSVPSTGPNTEAFF. CDR3 bases: TGCAGCGTTCCTTCAACAGGGCCGAACACTGAAGCTTTCTTT.

The sample holds many counts of this clonotype. This chain connects TRBV11-2 to TRBJ2-2; D unresolved. Trimming stripped 0 bases from V and 6 bases from J, with 5 bases between. Germline CDR1 SGHAT, CDR2 FQNNGV. This CDR3 has 13 amino acids. CDR3 nucleotides: TGTGCCAGCAGCTTAGAGGTGTCCGGGGAGCTGTTTTTT. It codes for CASSLEVSGELFF.

This clonotype was counted ten times or more. The chain recombines TRBV20-1 with TRBJ1-2; no clear D. With 3 bases removed from V and 3 bases from J, the gap between germline ends came to 11 bases. The CDR3 loop spans 13 amino acids. Per the germline V gene, CDR1 is DFQATT and CDR2 is SNEGSKA (reference sequence). CDR3 coding DNA: TGCAGTGCTAGGGGAGCGGTAGACTATGGCTACACCTTC. This encodes CSARGAVDYGYTF.